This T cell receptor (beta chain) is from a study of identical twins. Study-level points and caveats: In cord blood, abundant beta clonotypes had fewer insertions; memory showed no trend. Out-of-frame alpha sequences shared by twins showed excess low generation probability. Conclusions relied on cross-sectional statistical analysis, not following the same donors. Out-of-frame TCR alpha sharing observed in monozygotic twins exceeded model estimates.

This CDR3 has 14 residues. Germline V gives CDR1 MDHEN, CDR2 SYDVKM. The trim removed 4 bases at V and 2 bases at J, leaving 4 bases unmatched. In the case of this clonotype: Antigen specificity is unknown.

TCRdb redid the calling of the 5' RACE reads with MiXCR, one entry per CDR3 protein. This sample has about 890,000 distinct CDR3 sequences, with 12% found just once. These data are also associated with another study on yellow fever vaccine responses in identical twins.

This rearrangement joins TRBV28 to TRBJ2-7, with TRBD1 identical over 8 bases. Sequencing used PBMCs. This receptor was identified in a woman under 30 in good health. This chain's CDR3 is CASSYPTGAYEQYF. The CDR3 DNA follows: TGTGCCAGCAGTTACCCGACAGGGGCCTACGAGCAGTACTTC.